The clone carrying this T cell receptor beta chain was seen a few times. Its specificity is not known. This sample's treatment: approximately 9-day PBMC culture with coronavirus spike peptide pools or control peptides (ViraFEST assay). The unexposed donor gave CD4+ T cells before the COVID-19 pandemic (2011-2018). Peptide pool stimulation in ViraFEST expanded antigen-specific T cells, whose TCRs were then sequenced. Available cell numbers determined whether unexposed-donor CD4+ T cells were probed with SARS-CoV-2 S/N and four cold-coronavirus spikes. CDR1 is MNHNS, CDR2 SASEGT, per germline. The CDR3 length is 14 residues. V shed 7 bases and J shed 6 bases, with 19 bases lying between them. CD4+ T cells that had been cultured provided DNA sequenced with the Oncomine TCR Beta short-read assay. It was from cultured CD4+ T cells that genomic DNA was extracted. From the PCR reads, TCRdb called clonotypes with MiXCR, one entry per CDR3 protein. The data hold over 9,000 distinct CDR3 sequences, with roughly 40% observed a single time.

The data stem from a study of vaccination and CD4 T cells after COVID-19. Study-level findings and limits: Researchers looked at relatively few convalescent patients and had no early post-infection timepoints.

The sequencing input was CD4+ T cells from blood, cultured in vitro. The V gene is TRBV6-1, the J gene TRBJ2-7; D could derive from TRBD1 or TRBD2 (5 bases each). This sequence originates from a human donor in good health. CDR3 in amino acids: CASTSRVIGTEQYF. The DNA for the CDR3 is TGTGCCAGCACCTCGAGGGTGATAGGGACCGAGCAGTACTTC.